This entry lists 14 T cell receptor beta chains sequenced from one sample in a study of technical replicates of blood from a handful of donors. Using immunoSEQ multiplex PCR, the repertoire was profiled, and TCRdb retains in-frame clones only, with some absent. The sample consists of more than 45,000 clones, roughly 91% of them appearing once. The sequenced sample consisted of PBMCs. The source is a human donor in good health. Some clones in this sample may be carry-over from other donors' samples.

V gene TRBV15 combines with J gene TRBJ1-5, with TRBD1 matching 7 bases. Trimming took 2 bases from V and 5 from J; bases not matched to a gene: 3. Germline CDR1 reads LNHNV; CDR2 reads YYDKDF (reference sequence). CDR3 length: 14 amino acids. CDR3 sequence: CATSRPGQHQPQHF. For the CDR3, the DNA is TGTGCCACCAGCAGACCGGGACAGCATCAGCCCCAGCATTTT.

This chain connects TRBV5-1 to TRBJ2-2, with D perhaps TRBD1 (6 bases). The V gene's germline CDR1 is SGHRS and CDR2 YFSETQ. Trimming left V 0 bases short and J 6 bases short, with 15 bases between. There are 16 residues in the CDR3. CDR3 coding DNA: TGCGCCAGCAGCTTGGTTTCTCTGCAGGGGCCCGGGGAGCTGTTTTTT. Amino acids: CASSLVSLQGPGELFF.

A single count supports this clone. The chain combines TRBV9 with TRBJ2-3; 10 nucleotides line up with TRBD1. Germline V gene lookup returns CDR1 SGDLS and CDR2 YYNGEE. This CDR3 contains 16 residues. V shed 4 bases and J 0 bases; nucleotides not matched to a gene: 5. In DNA, the CDR3 is TGTGCCAGCAGCAAGGGACAGGGGACTAGCACAGATACGCAGTATTTT. Translation: CASSKGQGTSTDTQYF.

This clone was seen just once. The chain has TRBV11-2 and TRBJ1-1; TRBD1 matches at 9 bases. J lost 6 bases, V lost 5 bases, and 4 bases had no gene match. Germline-derived CDR1 and CDR2 are SGHAT and FQNNGV. There are 13 residues in the CDR3. CDR3 bases: TGTGCCAGCAGCCAGGACAGGGGCGCTGAAGCTTTCTTT. Translating it yields CASSQDRGAEAFF. The whole variable domain, remainder taken from reference TRBV11-2 and TRBJ1-1, is EAGVAQSPRYKIIEKRQSVAFWCNPISGHATLYWYQQILGQGPKLLIQFQNNGVVDDSQLPKDRFSAERLKGVDSTLKIQPAKLEDSAVYLCASSQDRGAEAFFGQGTRLTVV.

The rearrangement uses TRBV19 and TRBJ1-2; weak D call: TRBD1 (6 bases). Germline lookup yields CDR1 LNHDA and CDR2 SQIVND (reference sequence). CDR3 length: 15 amino acids. Trimming removed 7 bases at V and 2 bases at J, with 17 bases between. CDR3 sequence: CASTRVSGHNYGYTF. The CDR3 DNA is TGTGCCAGTACCCGGGTGTCGGGACACAACTATGGCTACACCTTC.

The gene calls are TRBV11-2 and TRBJ2-1; perhaps TRBD1 as D (6 bases). The V end lost 7 bases, the J end lost 4 bases, and 17 bases lay between the germline ends. The CDR3 runs 15 residues. The germline V gene has CDR1 SGHAT and CDR2 FQNNGV. The CDR3 DNA reads TGTGCCAGCACCCAAGGGGCAGGGGCTTACAATGAGCAGTTCTTC. It is translated as CASTQGAGAYNEQFF.

This clone was seen a single time. The V call is TRBV5-1, the J call TRBJ1-2; 7 bases agree with TRBD1. The V gene's germline CDR1 is SGHRS and CDR2 YFSETQ. With 4 bases clipped from V and 7 bases from J, the junction kept 7 bases outside the gene matches. The CDR3 totals 13 residues. The CDR3 protein is CASSAKGAGGYTF. The CDR3 region has the DNA TGCGCCAGCAGCGCGAAGGGGGCCGGTGGCTACACCTTC.

The chain couples TRBV4-2 to TRBJ2-2; a weak D match, TRBD2 (5 bases). The germline CDR1 and CDR2 sequences are LGHNA and YNFKEQ. Trimming removed 0 bases at V and 7 bases at J, with 12 bases between. This CDR3 region has 15 residues. CDR3 loop: CASSQDGRGYGELFF. The CDR3 bases are TGTGCCAGCAGCCAAGATGGCAGAGGGTACGGGGAGCTGTTTTTT.

This chain links TRBV7-2 with TRBJ2-7, with 8 bases fitting TRBD2. Per germline, CDR1 SGHTA and CDR2 FQGNSA. The CDR3 totals 15 residues. V dropped 2 bases and J dropped 6; count of bases not matched to a gene: 9. CDR3 protein: CASSLSSGSAGEQYF. CDR3 coding DNA: TGTGCCAGCAGCTTATCCAGCGGGAGTGCTGGCGAGCAGTACTTC.

The rearrangement uses TRBV19 and TRBJ1-1; D may be TRBD1 (6 bases). The CDR3 runs 15 residues. Per the germline V gene, CDR1 is LNHDA and CDR2 is SQIVND (reference sequence). Trimming left V 9 bases short and J 2 bases short, with 19 bases between. This CDR3 is CASFRFTGSNTEAFF. The CDR3 DNA is TGTGCCAGCTTCAGATTTACAGGGTCCAACACTGAAGCTTTCTTT.

The chain links TRBV25-1 to TRBJ1-1, with D hard to call. Trimming removed 1 base from V and 4 bases from J, with 10 bases in between. Germline V gene data show CDR1 as MGHDK and CDR2 as SYGVNS. The CDR3 is made up of 14 amino acids. The CDR3 is CASSEFGGLTEAFF. The CDR3, as DNA: TGTGCCAGCAGTGAATTCGGCGGCCTCACTGAAGCTTTCTTT.

The CDR3 bases are TGTGCCAGCAGCCCCATTGCGGGGGGAATCAATGAGCAGTTCTTC. As protein: CASSPIAGGINEQFF. The rearrangement uses TRBV7-9 and TRBJ2-1, with 8 bases identical to TRBD2. From germline, CDR1 is SEHNR and CDR2 FQNEAQ (reference sequence). V lost 5 bases to trimming and J lost 6 bases; unmatched junction nucleotides: 9. The CDR3 loop spans 15 amino acids.

The chain uses TRBV5-1 and TRBJ1-2, with D possibly TRBD1 on 5 matching bases. The germline V and J ends were trimmed by 4 bases and 8 bases, with 15 bases remaining between them. The CDR3 sequence is 13 residues long. Germline V gene data show CDR1 as SGHRS and CDR2 as YFSETQ. DNA of the CDR3: TGCGCCAGCAGCCCCGTAGGGGTAGGGGGCTACACCTTC. Translating it yields CASSPVGVGGYTF.

The genes are TRBV2 and TRBJ1-2, with 7 bases that match TRBD1. CDR3 length: 12 residues. The J segment lost 7 bases and the V segment lost 5 bases, leaving 4 bases of the junction unmatched. CDR1 SNHLY and CDR2 FYNNEI come from the germline V gene. The CDR3 sequence: CASSRTGGGYTF. The CDR3, as DNA: TGTGCCAGCAGTCGGACAGGCGGTGGCTACACCTTC.